This T cell receptor beta chain was identified during a study of regulatory T cells in long-lasting Graves disease. Across the study: Under 3 months of antithyroid drugs had been taken by newly diagnosed Graves' patients. Points from the study as a whole: Samples came from peripheral blood alone, without thyroid tissue. Persistent disease samples used TRBV28, TRBJ1-2 and TRBJ2-5 preferentially. Less diverse TCR repertoires were seen in persistent Graves' patients than in newly diagnosed ones.

Time point given: newly diagnosed GD, antithyroid drugs for less than 3 months. RNA from PBMCs was the source of the TCR library. Only a few counts were recorded for this clonotype. Its antigen is unknown. The germline V gene has CDR1 SGHRS and CDR2 YFSETQ. The CDR3 is made up of 13 amino acids. Trimming shortened V by 0 bases and J by 6 bases, and 9 bases separated the two germline ends. Libraries of TCR beta came from iRepertoire HTBI primers plus Arm-PCR of CDR3 regions. Each CDR3 protein is one row after TCRdb ran MiXCR on the multiplex PCR reads. The sample lists roughly 350,000 distinct CDR3 sequences; 15% to 20% were seen once. These sequences were also reported in another study, on T cells in Graves' hyperthyroidism and ophthalmopathy.

Sequencing was performed on peripheral blood mononuclear cells (PBMCs), taken at new diagnosis, from a patient treated with antithyroid drugs. The J gene is TRBJ1-2, the V gene TRBV5-1, with D uncertain. The sequence derives from a young woman with Graves disease. CDR3 amino acids: CASSLDTLDGYTF. The DNA for the CDR3 is TGCGCCAGCAGCTTGGACACCTTGGATGGCTACACCTTC.